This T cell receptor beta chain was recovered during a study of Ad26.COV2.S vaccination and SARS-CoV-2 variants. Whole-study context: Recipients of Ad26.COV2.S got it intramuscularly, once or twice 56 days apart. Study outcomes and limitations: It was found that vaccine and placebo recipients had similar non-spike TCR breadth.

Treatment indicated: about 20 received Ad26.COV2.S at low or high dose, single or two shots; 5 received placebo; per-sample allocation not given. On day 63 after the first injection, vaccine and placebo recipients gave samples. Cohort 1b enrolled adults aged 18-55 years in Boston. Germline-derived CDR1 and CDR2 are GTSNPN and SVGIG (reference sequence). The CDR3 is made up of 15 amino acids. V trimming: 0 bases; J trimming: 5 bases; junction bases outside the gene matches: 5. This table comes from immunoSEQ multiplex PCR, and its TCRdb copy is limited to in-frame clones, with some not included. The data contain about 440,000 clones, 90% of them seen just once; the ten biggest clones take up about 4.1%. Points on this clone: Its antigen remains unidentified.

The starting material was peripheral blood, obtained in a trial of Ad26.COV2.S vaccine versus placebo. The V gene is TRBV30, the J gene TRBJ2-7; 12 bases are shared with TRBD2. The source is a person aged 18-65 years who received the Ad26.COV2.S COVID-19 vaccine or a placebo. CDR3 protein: CAWSVGLAGPNEQYF. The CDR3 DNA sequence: TGTGCCTGGAGTGTTGGACTAGCGGGACCGAACGAGCAGTACTTC.